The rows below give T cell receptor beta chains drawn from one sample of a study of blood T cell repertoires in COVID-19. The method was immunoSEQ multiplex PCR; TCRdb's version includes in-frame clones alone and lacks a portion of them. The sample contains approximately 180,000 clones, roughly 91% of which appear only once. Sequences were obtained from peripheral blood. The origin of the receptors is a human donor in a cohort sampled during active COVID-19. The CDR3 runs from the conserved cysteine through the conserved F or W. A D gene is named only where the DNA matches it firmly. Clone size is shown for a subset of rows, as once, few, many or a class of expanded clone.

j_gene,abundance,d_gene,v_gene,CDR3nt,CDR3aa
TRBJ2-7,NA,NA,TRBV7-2,TGTGCCAGCAGCCCTAGTGCGGGACAGTTTTCCTACGAGCAGTACTTC,CASSPSAGQFSYEQYF
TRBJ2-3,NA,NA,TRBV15,TGTGCCACCAGCAGAGATGCAAGTCCAGCGTATGGCACAGATACGCAGTATTTT,CATSRDASPAYGTDTQYF
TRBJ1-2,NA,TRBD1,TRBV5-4,TGTGCCAGCAGCGTTGGACAGGAACCCTATGGCTACACCTTC,CASSVGQEPYGYTF
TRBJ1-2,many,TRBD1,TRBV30,TGTGCCTGGAGTTTACAGGGGGTCTTAGGCTACACCTTC,CAWSLQGVLGYTF
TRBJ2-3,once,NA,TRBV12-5,TGTGCTAGTGGTCAACAGGTCGTAAGTTTCGATACGCAGTATTTT,CASGQQVVSFDTQYF
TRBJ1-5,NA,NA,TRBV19,TGTGCCAGTAGTATTCCGGGTTTGCAGCCCCAGCATTTT,CASSIPGLQPQHF
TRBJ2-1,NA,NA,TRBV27,TGTGCCAGCAGTTTATCTCTGGGGGGACCTCGGGTAGGTGAGCAGTTCTTC,CASSLSLGGPRVGEQFF
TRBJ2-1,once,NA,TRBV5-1,TGCGCCAGCAGCTTCCGGGTAGAGGATGAGCAGTTCTTC,CASSFRVEDEQFF
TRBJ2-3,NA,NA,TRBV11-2,TGTGCCAGCAGCTTAGGCAGGAGCACAGATACGCAGTATTTT,CASSLGRSTDTQYF
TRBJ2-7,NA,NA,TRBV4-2,TGTGCCAGCAGCCAAACGAGCGACAGAAGCTACGAGCAGTACTTC,CASSQTSDRSYEQYF
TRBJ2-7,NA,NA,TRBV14,TGTGCCAGCAGCTACGGGAGTTCCTACGAGCAGTACTTC,CASSYGSSYEQYF
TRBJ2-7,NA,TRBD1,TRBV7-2,TGTGCCAGCAGCAACAGGGGAGCCTACGAGCAGTACTTC,CASSNRGAYEQYF